The clone carrying this T cell receptor (beta chain) was found many times. Its antigen is as yet unknown. The data stem from a study of T-cell reconstitution after alpha-beta-depleted transplantation in children. Findings of the study overall: Several patients had high TCRbeta diversity at day 60; it came from surviving recipient T cells and thymic progenitors. T-cell counts and diversity at one year following transplant were attributed mainly to newly produced T cells.

There are 16 residues in the CDR3. Germline V gene data show CDR1 as SGHKS and CDR2 as YYEKEE (reference sequence). Trimming took 0 bases from V and 2 from J; bases not matched to a gene: 5. Unique molecular identifiers tagged the TCRbeta library. One entry per CDR3 protein results from TCRdb running MiXCR on the PCR reads. The sample has 700,000 to 950,000 distinct CDR3 sequences, about 16% seen once. This sequence was found in a male patient younger than 18 who had a stem cell transplant for acute lymphoblastic leukemia, so the T cells may come from the graft donor. Sequencing was performed on PBMCs, mostly from graft donor cells, taken 360 days after TCRalphabeta/CD19-depleted stem cell transplant. This chain links TRBV5-5 with TRBJ2-1, with 7 bases identical to TRBD2. The CDR3 loop is CASSLALGGAYNEQFF. The DNA of the CDR3 is TGTGCCAGCAGCTTGGCGTTGGGGGGGGCCTACAATGAGCAGTTCTTC. Supplemented by reference TRBV5-5 and TRBJ2-1, the full variable domain reads DAGVTQSPTHLIKTRGQQVTLRCSPISGHKSVSWYQQVLGQGPQFIFQYYEKEERGRGNFPDRFSARQFPNYSSELNVNALLLGDSALYLCASSLALGGAYNEQFFGPGTRLTVL.